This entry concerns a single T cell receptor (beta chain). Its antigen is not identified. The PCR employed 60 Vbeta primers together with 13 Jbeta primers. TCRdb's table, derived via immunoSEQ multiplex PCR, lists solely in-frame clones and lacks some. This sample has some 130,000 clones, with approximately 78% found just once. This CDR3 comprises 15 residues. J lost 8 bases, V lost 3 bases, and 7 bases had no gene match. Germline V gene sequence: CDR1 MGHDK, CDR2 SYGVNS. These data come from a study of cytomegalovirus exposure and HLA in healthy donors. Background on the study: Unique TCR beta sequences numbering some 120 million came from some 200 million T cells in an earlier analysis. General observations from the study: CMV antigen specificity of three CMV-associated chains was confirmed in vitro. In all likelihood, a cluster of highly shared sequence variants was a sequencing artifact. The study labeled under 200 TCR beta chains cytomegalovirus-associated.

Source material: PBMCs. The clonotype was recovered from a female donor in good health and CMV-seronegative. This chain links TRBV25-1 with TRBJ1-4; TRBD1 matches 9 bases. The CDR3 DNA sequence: TGTGCCAGCAGTGATCCGGGACAGGGCTTAGAAAAACTGTTTTTT. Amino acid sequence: CASSDPGQGLEKLFF.